The 4 T cell receptor beta chains reported below all come from one sample, sequenced in a study of graft-versus-host responses after intestinal transplantation. Lymphocytes (intraepithelial and lamina propria) were released by processing the graft tissue. Generated by immunoSEQ multiplex PCR, the TCRdb table keeps only in-frame clones and is missing some. The data hold about 37,000 clones, with roughly nine tenths observed a single time. The sequenced sample was ileum tissue, obtained roughly 200 days after intestinal transplant. The receptors originated from a human patient who received an intestinal transplant, so some T cells may come from the graft donor.

V and J are TRBV14 and TRBJ2-1; TRBD2 agrees at 11 bases. This CDR3 has 15 amino acids. Germline V gene data show CDR1 as SGHDN and CDR2 as FVKESK. Trimming took 3 bases from V and 7 from J; bases not matched to a gene: 5. The CDR3 nucleotides read TGTGCCAGCAGCCACTGGGCTAGCGGGAGGAATGAGCAGTTCTTC. Translation: CASSHWASGRNEQFF.

This chain links TRBV14 with TRBJ2-7; a possible D gene is TRBD1 (5 bases). Germline loops: CDR1 SGHDN, CDR2 FVKESK. The CDR3 length is 13 residues. Trimming left V 6 bases short and J 4 bases short, with 13 bases between. The CDR3 region is CASSQRGHYEQYF. The CDR3 region has the DNA TGTGCCAGCAGTCAAAGGGGTCATTACGAGCAGTACTTC.

The chain is built from TRBV2 and TRBJ2-3; D gene uncertain. Trimming left V 4 bases short and J 5 bases short, with 13 bases between. The CDR3 sequence is 14 residues long. Germline assignment: CDR1 SNHLY and CDR2 FYNNEI. The CDR3 reads CASSAALLGDTQYF. The CDR3 nucleotides read TGTGCCAGCAGTGCCGCCCTTCTAGGAGATACGCAGTATTTT.

The V and J genes are TRBV5-1 and TRBJ2-7; 8 bases are a match to TRBD1. The germline gives CDR1 SGHRS, CDR2 YFSETQ. This CDR3 has 14 amino acids. Trimming at V came to 4 bases and at J to 3 bases, leaving 6 bases not matched to a gene. CDR3 coding DNA: TGCGCCAGCAGCGGCGGACAGGGCAGCTACGAGCAGTACTTC. Its protein product is CASSGGQGSYEQYF.